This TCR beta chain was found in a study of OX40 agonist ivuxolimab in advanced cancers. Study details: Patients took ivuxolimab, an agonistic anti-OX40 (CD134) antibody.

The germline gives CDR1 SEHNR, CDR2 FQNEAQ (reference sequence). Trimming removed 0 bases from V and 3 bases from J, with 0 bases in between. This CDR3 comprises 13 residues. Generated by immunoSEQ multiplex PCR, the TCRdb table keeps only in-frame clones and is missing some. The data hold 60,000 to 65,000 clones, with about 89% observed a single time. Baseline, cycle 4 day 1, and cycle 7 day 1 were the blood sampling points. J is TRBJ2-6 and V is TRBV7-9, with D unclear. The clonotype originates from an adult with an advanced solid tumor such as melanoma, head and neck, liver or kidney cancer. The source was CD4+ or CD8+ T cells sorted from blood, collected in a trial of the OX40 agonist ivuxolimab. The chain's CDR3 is CASSLAGANVLTF. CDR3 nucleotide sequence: TGTGCCAGCAGCTTAGCTGGGGCCAACGTCCTGACTTTC.